This T cell receptor beta chain was retrieved from a study of identical twins' blood T cells. Germline-derived CDR1 and CDR2 are MNHEY and SVGEGT. The CDR3 is 12 residues long. The germline V and J ends were trimmed by 5 bases and 3 bases, with 7 bases remaining between them. This clonotype was counted many times. Via MiXCR, TCRdb re-called the 5' RACE reads, giving one row per CDR3 protein. The repertoire holds roughly 340,000 distinct CDR3 sequences, roughly 28% seen once, with around 5.6% in the top ten. Sequenced sample: PBMCs. This chain uses TRBV6-2 or TRBV6-3 with TRBJ1-1; D perhaps matches TRBD1 (5 bases). The sequence came from a woman between 18 and 55 years old in good health. The CDR3 here is CASSQGDTEAFF. The CDR3 coding sequence is TGTGCCAGCAGTCAAGGGGACACTGAAGCTTTCTTT.